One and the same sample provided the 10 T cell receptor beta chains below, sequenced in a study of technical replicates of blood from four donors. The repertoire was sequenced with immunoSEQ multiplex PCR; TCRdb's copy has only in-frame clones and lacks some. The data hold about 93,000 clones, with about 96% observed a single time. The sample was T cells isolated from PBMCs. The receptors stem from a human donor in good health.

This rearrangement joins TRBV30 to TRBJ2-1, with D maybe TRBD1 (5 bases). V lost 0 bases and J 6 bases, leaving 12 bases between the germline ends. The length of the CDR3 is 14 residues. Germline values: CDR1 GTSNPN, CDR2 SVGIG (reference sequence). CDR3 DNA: TGTGCCTGGAGTGTTGGTAGGGGTCTCAATGAGCAGTTCTTC. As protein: CAWSVGRGLNEQFF. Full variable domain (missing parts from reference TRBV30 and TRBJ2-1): SQTIHQWPATLVQPVGSPLSLECTVEGTSNPNLYWYRQAAGRGLQLLFYSVGIGQISSEVPQNLSASRPQDRQFILSSKKLLLSDSGFYLCAWSVGRGLNEQFFGPGTRLTVL.

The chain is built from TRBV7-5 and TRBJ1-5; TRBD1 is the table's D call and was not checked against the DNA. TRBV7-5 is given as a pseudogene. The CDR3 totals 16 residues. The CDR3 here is CVRSLRAGDSNQPQHF. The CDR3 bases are TGTGTCAGAAGTTTACGGGCAGGGGATAGCAATCAGCCCCAGCATTTT.

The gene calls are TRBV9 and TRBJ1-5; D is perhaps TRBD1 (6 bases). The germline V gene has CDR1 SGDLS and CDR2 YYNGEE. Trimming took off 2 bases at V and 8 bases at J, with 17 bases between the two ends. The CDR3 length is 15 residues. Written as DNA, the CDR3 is TGTGCCAGCAGCGTCGAGACAGGTTTGAATGAGCCCCAGCATTTT. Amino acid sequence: CASSVETGLNEPQHF.

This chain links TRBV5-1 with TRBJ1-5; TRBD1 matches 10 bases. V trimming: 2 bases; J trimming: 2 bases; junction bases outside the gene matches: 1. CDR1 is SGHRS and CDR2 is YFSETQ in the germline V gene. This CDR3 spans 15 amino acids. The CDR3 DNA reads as TGCGCCAGCAGCTTAGGGACAGGGGGCAATCAGCCCCAGCATTTT. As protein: CASSLGTGGNQPQHF.

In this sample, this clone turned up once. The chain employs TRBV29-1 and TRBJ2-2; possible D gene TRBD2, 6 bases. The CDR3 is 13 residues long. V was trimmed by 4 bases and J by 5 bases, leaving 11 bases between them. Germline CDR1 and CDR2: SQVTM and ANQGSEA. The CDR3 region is CSVVGGVTGELFF. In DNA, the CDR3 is TGCAGCGTTGTAGGCGGGGTGACCGGGGAGCTGTTTTTT.

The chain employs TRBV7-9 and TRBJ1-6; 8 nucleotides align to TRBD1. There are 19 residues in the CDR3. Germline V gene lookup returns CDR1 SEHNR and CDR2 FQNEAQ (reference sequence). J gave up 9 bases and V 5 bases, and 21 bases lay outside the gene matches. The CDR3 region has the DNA TGTGCCAGCAGCCTGGTTCCGGGCAGGGGGCGCCTAAAGGTTTCACCCCTCCACTTT. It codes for CASSLVPGRGRLKVSPLHF.

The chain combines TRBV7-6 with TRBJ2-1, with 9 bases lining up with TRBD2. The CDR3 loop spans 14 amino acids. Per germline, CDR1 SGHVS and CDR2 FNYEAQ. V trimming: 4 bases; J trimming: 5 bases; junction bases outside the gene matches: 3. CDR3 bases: TGTGCCAGCAGCTGGCTAGCGGGGCACAATGAGCAGTTCTTC. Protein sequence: CASSWLAGHNEQFF.

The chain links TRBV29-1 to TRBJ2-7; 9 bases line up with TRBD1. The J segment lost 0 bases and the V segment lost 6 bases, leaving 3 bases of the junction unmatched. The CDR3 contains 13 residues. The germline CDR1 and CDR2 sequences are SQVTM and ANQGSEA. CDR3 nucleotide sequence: TGCAGCGTGAGGGGACAGGGCTCCTACGAGCAGTACTTC. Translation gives CSVRGQGSYEQYF.

CDR3 in DNA: TGCGCCAGCAGCCTGACTAGCGGGAGGGGGGATGAGCAGTTCTTC. Its translation: CASSLTSGRGDEQFF. This rearrangement joins TRBV4-1 to TRBJ2-1; 14 bases are shared with TRBD2. Germline CDR1 and CDR2: MGHRA and YSYEKL. This CDR3 comprises 15 residues. The J segment lost 8 bases and the V segment lost 4 bases, leaving 4 bases of the junction unmatched.

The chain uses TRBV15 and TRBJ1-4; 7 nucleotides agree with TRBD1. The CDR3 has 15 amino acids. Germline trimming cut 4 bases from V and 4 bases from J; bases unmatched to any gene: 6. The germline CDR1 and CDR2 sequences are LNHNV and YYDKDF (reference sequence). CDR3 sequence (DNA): TGTGCCACCAGCACAGAACAGGGGTTTAATGAAAAACTGTTTTTT. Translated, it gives CATSTEQGFNEKLFF.